This entry features one TCR beta chain sequence. Its antigen is not identified. One end of the junction fails to match germline, which may point to a read error. The data stem from a study of CD8 T cells in Susac syndrome. Study-level points and caveats: A relatively small number of individuals underwent TCR sequencing and HLA analysis.

CDR1 and CDR2 (germline): MNHEY, SMNVEV (reference sequence). CDR3 size: 14 residues. Reverse transcription of roughly 0.45 to 1 ug RNA was carried out with random hexamers. The method of amplification for TCR beta CDR3 was immunoSEQ multiplex PCR, covering 54 Vbeta and 13 Jbeta. TCRdb analysed the immunoSEQ multiplex PCR reads with MiXCR anew, one entry per CDR3 protein. This sample has around 280,000 distinct CDR3 sequences, with about 85% found just once. High-throughput TCR beta sequencing covered peripheral CD8+ and CD4+ T cells. Negative magnetic isolation gave CD8+ and CD4+ cells; FACS enriched CD8+ TEMRA.

Sequenced input: CD8+ T cells from PBMCs. The TCR was taken from a human donor with multiple sclerosis. The rearrangement links TRBV27 to TRBJ1-5; no reliable D call. The CDR3 region has the DNA TGTGCCAGCAGCTTATCGGGTTCCACTCAGCCCCAGCATTTT. Translating it yields CASSLSGSTQPQHF.